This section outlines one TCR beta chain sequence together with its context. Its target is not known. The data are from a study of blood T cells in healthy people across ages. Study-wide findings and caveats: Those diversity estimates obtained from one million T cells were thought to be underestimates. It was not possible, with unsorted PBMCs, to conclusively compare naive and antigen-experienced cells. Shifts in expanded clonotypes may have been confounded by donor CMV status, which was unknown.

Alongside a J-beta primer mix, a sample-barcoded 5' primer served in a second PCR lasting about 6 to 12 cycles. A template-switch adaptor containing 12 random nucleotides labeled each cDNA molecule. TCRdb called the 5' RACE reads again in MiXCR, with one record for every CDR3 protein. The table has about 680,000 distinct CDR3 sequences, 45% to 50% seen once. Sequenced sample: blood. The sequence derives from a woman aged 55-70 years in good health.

The CDR3: CASSHRQGGWETQYF. DNA for the CDR3: TGCGCCAGCAGCCACCGACAGGGTGGATGGGAGACCCAGTACTTC. This chain connects TRBV4-3 to TRBJ2-5; 7 nucleotides line up with TRBD1. The CDR3 covers 15 residues. V lost 3 bases, J lost 5 bases, and 9 bases stayed unmatched. CDR1 LGHNA and CDR2 YSLEER come from the germline V gene.